Below, 30 T cell receptor beta chains from the same sample are listed, as sequenced in a study of blood T cell repertoires in COVID-19. Sequencing was performed with immunoSEQ multiplex PCR; in TCRdb, only in-frame clones are kept and a portion is missing. The table has some 270,000 clones, roughly 89% seen once. What was sequenced was peripheral blood. Every receptor here comes from a woman between 55 and 75 years old with COVID-19, enrolled during active disease.

The chain links TRBV27 to TRBJ2-1; no firm D call. From germline, CDR1 is MNHEY and CDR2 SMNVEV (reference sequence). There are 14 residues in the CDR3. The germline V and J ends were trimmed by 0 bases and 4 bases, with 7 bases remaining between them. The CDR3 DNA sequence: TGTGCCAGCAGTTTATCACCCGGGTACAATGAGCAGTTCTTC. Protein product: CASSLSPGYNEQFF.

V is TRBV19 and J is TRBJ2-6, with 8 positions matching TRBD1. Germline V gives CDR1 LNHDA, CDR2 SQIVND (reference sequence). V lost 8 bases to trimming and J lost 3 bases; unmatched junction nucleotides: 12. CDR3 length equals 17 residues. This chain's CDR3 is CASASAGGLFGANVLTF. CDR3 nucleotide sequence: TGTGCCAGTGCCTCGGCAGGGGGCCTTTTTGGGGCCAACGTCCTGACTTTC.

The rearrangement links TRBV5-1 to TRBJ2-7, with 10 bases fitting TRBD1. Per germline, CDR1 SGHRS and CDR2 YFSETQ. CDR3 length equals 17 residues. Trimming cost V 5 bases and J 3 bases; bases outside gene matches: 14. The CDR3 DNA reads TGCGCCAGCAGTGTCACAATAATGACAGGGGGCGGCTACGAGCAGTACTTC. Its translation is CASSVTIMTGGGYEQYF.

The V and J genes are TRBV2 and TRBJ1-1; the match to TRBD1 covers 8 bases. The V and J ends lost 7 bases and 7 bases, in that order; junction bases with no gene match: 5. The CDR3 is 12 residues long. Looked up from germline, CDR1 is SNHLY and CDR2 is FYNNEI. The CDR3 here is CASTFDRGEAFF. The CDR3 nucleotides are TGTGCCAGCACTTTCGACAGGGGTGAAGCTTTCTTT.

The rearrangement links TRBV6-6 to TRBJ1-5; the D gene is possibly TRBD1 (6 bases). Per the germline V gene, CDR1 is MNHNY and CDR2 is SVGAGI (reference sequence). V was cut by 5 bases and J by 4 bases, with 9 bases left in between. The CDR3 sequence is 13 residues long. The CDR3 DNA is TGTGCCAGCAGTCAACAGGGAAATCAGCCCCAGCATTTT. It specifies CASSQQGNQPQHF.

The rearrangement uses TRBV7-2 and TRBJ2-3; 14 bases line up with TRBD2. The CDR3 runs 21 residues. V was pared by 0 bases and J by 0 bases, with 11 bases of the junction left unmatched. Germline lookup yields CDR1 SGHTA and CDR2 FQGNSA. The CDR3: CASSLARLAGGTSPSTDTQYF. For the CDR3, the DNA is TGTGCCAGCAGCTTAGCCCGACTAGCGGGGGGGACCTCCCCTAGCACAGATACGCAGTATTTT.

The chain has TRBV4-1 and TRBJ1-6; no definite D call. Germline values: CDR1 MGHRA, CDR2 YSYEKL. This CDR3 has 16 amino acids. Between the trimmed V and J ends, which lost 8 bases and 7 bases, there was a span of 21 bases. In DNA form, the CDR3 reads TGCGCCAGCTCCCTGGGCGATTCACGGAGGAATTCACCCCTCCACTTT. It specifies CASSLGDSRRNSPLHF.

The genes are TRBV7-8 and TRBJ2-3, with a weak D call TRBD2 (6 bases). CDR1 and CDR2 from the germline V gene are SGHVS and FQNEAQ. The V end was cut by 4 bases, the J end by 5 bases, with 13 bases between. This CDR3 is built from 14 residues. CDR3 in DNA: TGTGCCAGCAGCTCCCGGGGACTTCAAGATACGCAGTATTTT. This gives the protein CASSSRGLQDTQYF.

J is TRBJ1-3 and V is TRBV9; no definite D call. The germline V gene encodes CDR1 SGDLS and CDR2 YYNGEE. The ends were cut back, 0 bases at V and 2 bases at J, with 6 bases in the middle. The CDR3 contains 14 residues. CDR3: CASSVGEAGNTIYF. The CDR3 coding sequence is TGTGCCAGCAGCGTAGGAGAAGCTGGAAACACCATATATTTT.

J is TRBJ1-3 and V is TRBV10-3; 8 bases map to TRBD1. V lost 2 bases to trimming and J lost 4 bases; unmatched junction nucleotides: 4. CDR3 length: 15 amino acids. CDR1 is ENHRY and CDR2 is SYGVKD in the germline V gene. In DNA, the CDR3 is TGTGCCATCAGTGAGCGGACAGGGCTAGGAAACACCATATATTTT. It encodes CAISERTGLGNTIYF.

The V and J genes are TRBV5-6 and TRBJ1-5; the match to TRBD1 covers 7 bases. The CDR3 sequence is 15 residues long. CDR1 and CDR2 (germline): SGHDT, YYEEEE. Trimming removed 4 bases from V and 0 bases from J; junction bases left unmatched: 4. The chain's CDR3 is CASSLGQISNQPQHF. The CDR3 region has the DNA TGTGCCAGCAGCCTGGGACAGATTAGCAATCAGCCCCAGCATTTT.

The rearrangement links TRBV7-2 to TRBJ1-4; D is uncertain. Germline values: CDR1 SGHTA, CDR2 FQGNSA. There are 13 residues in the CDR3. Trimming stripped 1 base from V and 8 bases from J, with 8 bases between. As DNA, the CDR3 is TGTGCCAGCAGCTTAGACCCGGGAGAAAAACTGTTTTTT. This translates into CASSLDPGEKLFF.

The V and J genes are TRBV6-6 and TRBJ1-3, with TRBD1 as a possible D gene (5 bases). Germline CDR1 is MNHNY and CDR2 is SVGAGI (reference sequence). The CDR3 runs 15 residues. With 4 bases removed from V and 0 bases from J, the gap between germline ends came to 10 bases. The CDR3 bases are TGTGCCAGCAGTTTCTGGGGCAGCTCTGGAAACACCATATATTTT. Protein product: CASSFWGSSGNTIYF.

The chain recombines TRBV7-9 with TRBJ1-6, with TRBD1 identical over 7 bases. The CDR3 has 15 amino acids. The V segment lost 1 base and the J segment 10 bases; nucleotides outside the gene matches: 7. Germline V gene data show CDR1 as SEHNR and CDR2 as FQNEAQ (reference sequence). The CDR3 protein is CASSLDHRGGSPLHF. CDR3 nucleotides: TGTGCCAGCAGCTTAGACCACAGGGGAGGCTCACCCCTCCACTTT.

The chain has TRBV19 and TRBJ1-5; D unclear. CDR1 LNHDA and CDR2 SQIVND come from the germline V gene (reference sequence). This CDR3 is built from 16 residues. Trimming removed 5 bases at V and 0 bases at J, with 14 bases between. This chain's CDR3 is CASSPLGKVSNQPQHF. The CDR3 DNA reads as TGTGCCAGTAGTCCACTAGGGAAGGTTAGCAATCAGCCCCAGCATTTT.

The J gene is TRBJ1-3, the V gene TRBV18; D unclear. Trimming cost V 3 bases and J 0 bases, with 9 bases left between them. The CDR3 runs 15 residues. Germline CDR1 KGHSH, CDR2 LQKENI. The CDR3 reads CASSPDTSSGNTIYF. The CDR3 DNA follows: TGTGCCAGCTCACCCGACACCTCCTCTGGAAACACCATATATTTT.

The rearrangement links TRBV27 to TRBJ2-5; a possible D gene is TRBD2 (6 bases). The germline V and J ends were trimmed by 4 bases and 2 bases, with 11 bases remaining between them. The V gene's germline CDR1 is MNHEY and CDR2 SMNVEV (reference sequence). This CDR3 is 14 amino acids long. The CDR3 loop is CASSSAGFQETQYF. The DNA of the CDR3 is TGTGCCAGCAGTTCTGCGGGGTTTCAAGAGACCCAGTACTTC.

The chain has TRBV5-6 and TRBJ2-7; tentatively, D is TRBD1 (6 bases). The germline gives CDR1 SGHDT, CDR2 YYEEEE. CDR3 length: 14 residues. V was trimmed by 2 bases and J by 5 bases, leaving 14 bases between them. For the CDR3, the DNA is TGTGCCAGCAGCTTAGAAACAGGGTCCAACGAGCAGTACTTC. It translates to CASSLETGSNEQYF.

The rearrangement uses TRBV30 and TRBJ1-3; TRBD1 matches at 9 bases. The junction had 5 bases not matched to a gene; V was cut back by 3 bases and J by 5 bases. Germline-derived CDR1 and CDR2 are GTSNPN and SVGIG (reference sequence). The CDR3 spans 14 residues. For the CDR3, the DNA is TGTGCCTGGAGGGGACAGGGACGGCGAAACACCATATATTTT. The encoded protein is CAWRGQGRRNTIYF.

The chain links TRBV27 to TRBJ2-1, with TRBD2 matching over 8 bases. CDR1 is MNHEY and CDR2 is SMNVEV in the germline V gene (reference sequence). Trimming cost V 8 bases and J 6 bases; bases outside gene matches: 9. The CDR3 contains 14 residues. The CDR3 DNA sequence: TGTGCCAGCGCTCCGGGGGGGCGGCTCAATGAGCAGTTCTTC. Its protein product is CASAPGGRLNEQFF.

The V gene is TRBV27, the J gene TRBJ1-1, with D possibly being TRBD1 (6 bases). There are 14 residues in the CDR3. The V and J ends lost 10 bases and 5 bases respectively, with 20 bases between them. Germline V gene sequence: CDR1 MNHEY, CDR2 SMNVEV (reference sequence). The CDR3 DNA is TGTGCCACTAAGAGGGGGGGAGCGAAGACTGAAGCTTTCTTT. Translation: CATKRGGAKTEAFF.

The chain has TRBV6-5 and TRBJ2-7, with 7 bases matching TRBD1. V lost 5 bases and J lost 2; bases outside the gene matches: 9. This CDR3 has 15 residues. In germline, CDR1 is MNHEY, CDR2 SVGAGI. In DNA form, the CDR3 reads TGTGCCAGCAGTCCACGGGACAGCCGAACCTACGAGCAGTACTTC. Its protein is CASSPRDSRTYEQYF.

The genes are TRBV19 and TRBJ1-6; TRBD1 aligns across 8 bases. J lost 10 bases, V lost 5 bases, and 10 bases had no gene match. The germline gives CDR1 LNHDA, CDR2 SQIVND (reference sequence). The CDR3 is 15 amino acids. The CDR3 DNA follows: TGTGCCAGTAGTGGACAGGGCCGGGCCCACTCACCCCTCCACTTT. This sequence encodes CASSGQGRAHSPLHF. The whole variable domain, filled in from reference TRBV19 and TRBJ1-6, reads DGGITQSPKYLFRKEGQNVTLSCEQNLNHDAMYWYRQDPGQGLRLIYYSQIVNDFQKGDIAEGYSVSREKKESFPLTVTSAQKNPTAFYLCASSGQGRAHSPLHFGNGTRLTVT.

The V call is TRBV7-9, the J call TRBJ1-3; 7 positions agree with TRBD1. The CDR3 contains 14 residues. The germline CDR1 and CDR2 sequences are SEHNR and FQNEAQ (reference sequence). With V trimmed by 4 bases and J by 4 bases, 4 bases remained unmatched. CDR3 DNA sequence: TGTGCCAGCAGCTCGACAGGGCCCGGAAACACCATATATTTT. This encodes CASSSTGPGNTIYF.

V gene TRBV6-2 or TRBV6-3 combines with J gene TRBJ1-3; possible D gene TRBD1, 5 bases. Germline CDR1 and CDR2: MNHEY and SVGEGT. V dropped 0 bases and J dropped 4 bases, with 13 bases sitting between them. This CDR3 is built from 16 residues. The CDR3 region has the DNA TGTGCCAGCAGTTACTCGGGGCCTTACCGCGGAAACACCATATATTTT. Translation: CASSYSGPYRGNTIYF.

This chain uses TRBV6-1 with TRBJ2-1; a weak D match, TRBD1 (6 bases). CDR3 length equals 16 residues. The germline V gene has CDR1 MNHNS and CDR2 SASEGT. V was pared by 2 bases and J by 6 bases, with 17 bases between. The CDR3 nucleotides read TGTGCCAGCAGTGAAAGGGGGAACAGGGCCCCCAATGAGCAGTTCTTC. Translating gives CASSERGNRAPNEQFF.

The chain carries TRBV2 and TRBJ2-4; 8 bases match TRBD1. This CDR3 has 16 residues. Germline CDR1 is SNHLY and CDR2 is FYNNEI. The V and J ends lost 7 bases and 9 bases, in that order; junction bases with no gene match: 17. The CDR3 nucleotides are TGTGCCAGCACCGGGACAGGCAACCCCCAAATTCCCATTCAGTACTTC. It encodes CASTGTGNPQIPIQYF.

The chain employs TRBV5-1 and TRBJ1-2; perhaps TRBD1 as D (5 bases). Trimming cost V 0 bases and J 8 bases, with 11 bases left between them. This CDR3 has 13 residues. Germline loops: CDR1 SGHRS, CDR2 YFSETQ. CDR3 sequence reads: CASSLVQASGYTF. Here the CDR3 DNA reads TGCGCCAGCAGCTTGGTACAGGCTTCGGGCTACACCTTC. Full variable domain (rest looked up from reference TRBV5-1 and TRBJ1-2): KAGVTQTPRYLIKTRGQQVTLSCSPISGHRSVSWYQQTPGQGLQFLFEYFSETQRNKGNFPGRFSGRQFSNSRSEMNVSTLELGDSALYLCASSLVQASGYTFGSGTRLTVV.

The chain links TRBV11-2 to TRBJ2-1; possibly TRBD1 for D (6 bases). This CDR3 has 15 residues. The V and J ends lost 4 bases and 5 bases respectively, with 15 bases between them. From germline, CDR1 is SGHAT and CDR2 FQNNGV. CDR3 bases: TGTGCCAGCAGCTCACTACAGGGTGTACACAATGAGCAGTTCTTC. This gives the protein CASSSLQGVHNEQFF.

This clone occurred once. The chain combines TRBV27 with TRBJ2-1; 7 bases are shared with TRBD1. The CDR3 consists of 15 residues. The germline V gene has CDR1 MNHEY and CDR2 SMNVEV (reference sequence). V dropped 5 bases and J dropped 4; count of bases not matched to a gene: 8. The CDR3 region is CASSHRDRLYNEQFF. For the CDR3, the DNA is TGTGCCAGCAGTCACCGGGACAGACTTTACAATGAGCAGTTCTTC.